This T cell receptor (beta chain) was sequenced during a study of T cells in Graves' hyperthyroidism and ophthalmopathy. Study-wide points: Blood also showed most of the thyroid clonotypes that were expanded above 0.001.

Per germline, CDR1 MNHGY and CDR2 SVAAGI. J was trimmed by 7 bases and V by 4 bases; bases with no gene match: 20. The CDR3 runs 19 residues. On this clonotype: Its antigen is currently unknown.

Template material for amplifying TCR beta CDR3 regions consisted of RNA transcripts. The study used the HTBI primer set for a first-round RT-PCR of the TCR CDR3. TCRdb passed the multiplex PCR reads through MiXCR, listing each CDR3 protein once. This sample yields roughly 660,000 distinct CDR3 sequences, of which roughly a sixth are seen a single time; about 16% belongs to the top ten. The specimen sequenced was blood. This TCR was sampled from a man in his fifties with Graves' hyperthyroidism. The chain employs TRBV6-9 and TRBJ2-7, with 12 bases matching TRBD1. This CDR3 reads CASSFRAGSSGQGAGEQYF. DNA of the CDR3: TGTGCCAGCAGTTTTAGGGCTGGGTCATCGGGACAGGGGGCGGGGGAGCAGTACTTC.